This T cell receptor beta chain is from a study of PD-1 blockade in classical Hodgkin lymphoma. Indicated time point: newly diagnosed, previously untreated cHL patient sample. Profiling relied on immunoSEQ multiplex PCR, and the TCRdb table lists in-frame clones only, not all of them. The table includes fewer than 20,000 clones, around 90% detected once. The V and J ends lost 2 bases and 7 bases respectively, with 3 bases between them. The CDR3 is made up of 11 amino acids. Germline CDR1 MNHEY, CDR2 SVGAGI. The sequence was collected from a human donor with classical Hodgkin lymphoma. What was sequenced was peripheral blood mononuclear cells (PBMCs). The chain couples TRBV6-5 to TRBJ1-3; D gene uncertain. The CDR3, as DNA: TGTGCCAGCAGTTACAGGAACACCATATATTTT. It codes for CASSYRNTIYF.